Described below is a single T cell receptor (beta chain) sequence and its context. What it binds is unknown. The sample contains more than one DNA sequence encoding this CDR3. The data were taken from a study of shared clonotypes between healthy human individuals. Turning to the study itself: Each donor had three CD4 naive, three CD4 memory, two CD8 naive and one CD8 memory plate.

Study-wide results and limits: Naive CD4 clonotypes were shared across several donors at 4.5% to 6%. Apart from blood, nothing was sampled; tissue repertoires likely differ. Incompleteness in sorted-subset sequencing, despite large depth, was shown by rarefaction.

Germline CDR1 is MNHEY and CDR2 is SVGAGI. V lost 2 bases to trimming and J lost 4 bases, with 8 bases between them. CDR3 length equals 13 residues. TCRdb keeps only in-frame clones here, not all; method: immunoSEQ multiplex PCR. The sample yields 950,000 to 1,100,000 clones, roughly 70% seen once. The TCR originated in a man between 18 and 29 years old in good health. The specimen sequenced was memory CD4+ T cells sorted from blood. As to subset: CD45RA-negative fraction. This chain uses TRBV6-5 with TRBJ1-1; D unresolved. In nucleotides, the CDR3 is TGTGCCAGCAGTTACCTCCGGGGCACTGAAGCTTTCTTT. Encoded protein: CASSYLRGTEAFF.